The entry below gives a single TCR beta chain sequence along with its context. Antigen unknown. The sample comes from a study of cytotoxic CD8 clonotypes in ibrutinib-treated CLL. Study in general: The patient breakdown showed about ten relapsed/refractory and about 16 treatment-naive cases, with 17 IGHV unmutated. Broader study findings: Clonality went higher at ibrutinib response and then dropped back toward baseline at progression. Baseline levels of clonality went above those of age-matched healthy donors and moved with circulating CD8+ T-cell counts.

A 1 in 200,000 to 1 in 1 million T cell depth was the sequencing target. Clones were read by immunoSEQ multiplex PCR, and TCRdb kept only the in-frame ones, dropping some. The table has tens of thousands of clones, over 75% seen once. From germline, CDR1 is SGHVS and CDR2 FQNEAQ. The trim removed 6 bases at V and 2 bases at J, leaving 8 bases unmatched. CDR3 length: 17 residues. The material was PBMCs, obtained after 12 months of ibrutinib treatment. The receptor was derived from a human donor with chronic lymphocytic leukemia. The chain carries TRBV7-8 and TRBJ2-7, with 15 positions matching TRBD2. The CDR3 here is CASSGTSGRSGAYEQYF. For the CDR3, the DNA is TGTGCCAGCAGTGGGACTAGCGGGAGGTCGGGGGCCTACGAGCAGTACTTC.